Each of the 9 T cell receptor beta chains below was sequenced from the same sample in a study of identical twins. A single record per CDR3 protein comes from TCRdb applying MiXCR to the 5' RACE reads. The sample contains about 240,000 distinct CDR3 sequences, over 9.5% of which appear only once. Sequencing input: memory T cells sorted from blood. These receptors all stem from a man aged 50 to 59 in good health.

This clonotype was detected ten times or more. The chain employs TRBV6-1 and TRBJ1-6, with 7 positions matching TRBD1. The junction had 1 base not matched to a gene; V was cut back by 8 bases and J by 0 bases. The CDR3 is made up of 14 amino acids. The germline V gene has CDR1 MNHNS and CDR2 SASEGT. The CDR3 is CASWDSSYNSPLHF. The CDR3 nucleotides read TGTGCCAGCTGGGACAGCTCCTATAATTCACCCCTCCACTTT.

The rearrangement joins TRBV19 to TRBJ1-2; D not certain. Germline CDR1 and CDR2: LNHDA and SQIVND (reference sequence). This CDR3 comprises 12 residues. With 2 bases removed from V and 4 bases from J, the gap between germline ends came to 5 bases. The CDR3 nucleotides are TGTGCCAGTAGTATAAACACCTATGGCTACACCTTC. Residues: CASSINTYGYTF.

This clonotype turned up a few times. V usage is TRBV7-8 and J usage is TRBJ2-1, with 16 bases fitting TRBD2. The CDR3 runs to 17 residues. J was trimmed by 8 bases and V by 4 bases; bases with no gene match: 8. Germline V CDR1 and CDR2: SGHVS, FQNEAQ. CDR3 region: CASSSGLAGGSWYEQFF. DNA of the CDR3: TGTGCCAGCAGCTCGGGACTAGCGGGGGGGAGTTGGTATGAGCAGTTCTTC.

This clonotype was recorded at least ten times. The V call is TRBV12-3 or TRBV12-4, the J call TRBJ1-6, with D hard to call. The CDR3 is 16 residues long. Trimming took 5 bases from V and 3 from J, leaving 14 bases between them. The CDR3 nucleotides read TGTGCCAGCAGTCCTCACGGGCAGATCTATAATTCACCCCTCCACTTT. This gives the protein CASSPHGQIYNSPLHF.

This clonotype was seen a handful of times. J is TRBJ2-5 and V is TRBV18, with 7 bases lining up with TRBD1. This CDR3 spans 16 amino acids. The V segment lost 2 bases and the J segment 5 bases; nucleotides outside the gene matches: 11. Germline assignment: CDR1 KGHSH and CDR2 LQKENI. CDR3 sequence (DNA): TGTGCCAGCTCACCATTGGGGACAGCGACCCAGGAGACCCAGTACTTC. Protein sequence: CASSPLGTATQETQYF.

There are many counts of this clonotype. The chain has TRBV5-1 and TRBJ2-7; TRBD1 agrees at 7 bases. V was clipped by 1 base and J by 2 bases; unmatched bases: 3. This CDR3 has 14 amino acids. Germline V gene lookup returns CDR1 SGHRS and CDR2 YFSETQ. The CDR3 coding sequence is TGCGCCAGCAGCTTGCGGACAGGAACCTACGAGCAGTACTTC. This encodes CASSLRTGTYEQYF.

This clonotype was counted ten times or more. V is TRBV6-2 or TRBV6-3 and J is TRBJ2-6; 7 bases are shared with TRBD1. The junction had 4 bases not matched to a gene; V was cut back by 2 bases and J by 0 bases. From germline, CDR1 is MNHEY and CDR2 SVGEGT. This CDR3 has 17 amino acids. CDR3 amino acids: CASSYHTGDSGANVLTF. The CDR3 DNA reads as TGTGCCAGCAGTTACCATACAGGGGACTCTGGGGCCAACGTCCTGACTTTC.

This clonotype was seen ten or more times. CDR3 nucleotide sequence: TGTGCCAGCAGCTTGGACAGGCGTGGGGGCTACACCTTC. Residues: CASSLDRRGGYTF. The gene calls are TRBV5-4 and TRBJ1-2; tentative D call: TRBD1 (5 bases). CDR3 length: 13 amino acids. The germline V gene has CDR1 SGHNT and CDR2 YYREEE (reference sequence). V was cut by 0 bases and J by 8 bases, with 11 bases left in between. Supplemented by reference TRBV5-4 and TRBJ1-2, the full variable domain reads ETGVTQSPTHLIKTRGQQVTLRCSSQSGHNTVSWYQQALGQGPQFIFQYYREEENGRGNFPPRFSGLQFPNYSSELNVNALELDDSALYLCASSLDRRGGYTFGSGTRLTVV.

The rearrangement joins TRBV4-3 to TRBJ2-7; either TRBD1 or TRBD2 may supply D (5 bases each). CDR3 length equals 16 residues. Trimming took 0 bases from V and 4 from J, leaving 16 bases between them. In germline, CDR1 is LGHNA, CDR2 YSLEER. The CDR3 DNA is TGCGCCAGCAGCCAAGATTACGCTGGGACCCGATACGAGCAGTACTTC. This translates into CASSQDYAGTRYEQYF.